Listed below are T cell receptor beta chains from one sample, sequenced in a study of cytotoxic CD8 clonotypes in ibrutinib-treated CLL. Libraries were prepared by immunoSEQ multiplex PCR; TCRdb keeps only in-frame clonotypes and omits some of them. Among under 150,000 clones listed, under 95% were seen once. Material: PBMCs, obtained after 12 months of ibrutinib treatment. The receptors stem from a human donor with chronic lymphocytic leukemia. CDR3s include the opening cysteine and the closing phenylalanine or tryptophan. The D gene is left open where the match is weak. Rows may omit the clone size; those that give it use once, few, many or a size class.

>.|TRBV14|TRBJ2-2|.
CASSRRRGQDTGELFF
TGTGCCAGCAGCAGAAGACGGGGGCAGGACACCGGGGAGCTGTTTTTT
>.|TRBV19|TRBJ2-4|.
CASSIPGDQYF
TGTGCCAGTAGTATTCCAGGAGATCAGTACTTC
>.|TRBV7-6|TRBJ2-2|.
CASRKGRGTGELFF
TGTGCCAGCAGAAAAGGACGGGGCACCGGGGAGCTGTTTTTT
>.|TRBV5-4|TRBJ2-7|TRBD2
CASSPSGGSYEQYF
TGTGCCAGCAGCCCTAGCGGGGGGTCCTACGAGCAGTACTTC
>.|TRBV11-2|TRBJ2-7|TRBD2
CASSLGRGAYEQYF
TGTGCCAGCAGCCTCGGGAGGGGTGCCTACGAGCAGTACTTC
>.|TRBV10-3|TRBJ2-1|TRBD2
CAISSSGRSDDEQFF
TGTGCCATCAGTTCTAGCGGGAGATCGGACGATGAGCAGTTCTTC
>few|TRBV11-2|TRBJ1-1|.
CASSLDRGPTEAFF
TGTGCCAGCAGCTTAGATCGAGGACCCACTGAAGCTTTCTTT
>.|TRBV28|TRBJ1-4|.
CASSRDIGQGKLFF
TGTGCCAGCAGCCGGGACATTGGTCAAGGAAAACTGTTTTTT
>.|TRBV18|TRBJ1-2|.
CASSPGTSLDGYTF
TGTGCCAGCTCACCCGGGACCTCATTGGATGGCTACACCTTC
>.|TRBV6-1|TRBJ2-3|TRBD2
CASYGTSGSSTQYF
TGTGCCAGCTACGGGACTAGCGGGAGTAGCACGCAGTATTTT
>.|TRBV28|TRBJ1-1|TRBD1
CASSSPTGGRTEAFF
TGTGCCAGCAGTTCCCCGACAGGGGGAAGGACTGAAGCTTTCTTT
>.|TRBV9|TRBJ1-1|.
CASSVASERTEAFF
TGTGCCAGCAGCGTAGCTAGTGAGCGGACTGAAGCTTTCTTT
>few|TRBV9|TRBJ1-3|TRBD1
CASSVEGARGNTIYF
TGTGCCAGCAGCGTAGAGGGGGCGCGTGGAAACACCATATATTTT
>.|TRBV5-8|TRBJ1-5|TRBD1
CASSFRTGPVNQPQHF
TGTGCCAGCAGCTTCCGGACAGGGCCTGTCAATCAGCCCCAGCATTTT
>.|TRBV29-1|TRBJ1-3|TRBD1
CSALDRVSNTIYF
TGCAGCGCTCTAGACAGGGTCTCAAACACCATATATTTT
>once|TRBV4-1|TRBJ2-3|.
CASSRELKGALRSDTQYF
TGCGCCAGCAGCAGGGAACTGAAAGGGGCTTTAAGGTCAGATACGCAGTATTTT
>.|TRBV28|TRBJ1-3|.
CASSLAATGSSGNTIYF
TGTGCCAGCAGTTTAGCCGCGACGGGTTCCTCTGGAAACACCATATATTTT
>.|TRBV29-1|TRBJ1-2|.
CSASTRAPMSYTF
TGCAGCGCATCTACTCGAGCACCGATGAGCTACACCTTC
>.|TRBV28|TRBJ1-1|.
CASSPLNTEAFF
TGTGCCAGCAGCCCACTAAACACTGAAGCTTTCTTT
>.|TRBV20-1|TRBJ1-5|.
CSATGATDLYF
TGCAGTGCGACTGGGGCAACAGACCTATATTTT
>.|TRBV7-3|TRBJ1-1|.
CASSLEENTEAFF
TGTGCCAGCAGCTTAGAGGAGAACACTGAAGCTTTCTTT
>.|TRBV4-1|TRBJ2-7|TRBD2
CASSQDPSGTSYEQYF
TGCGCCAGCAGCCAAGACCCTAGCGGGACCTCCTACGAGCAGTACTTC
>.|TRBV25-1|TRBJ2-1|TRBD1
CASSEPGTGDEQFF
TGTGCCAGCAGTGAACCCGGGACAGGGGATGAGCAGTTCTTC
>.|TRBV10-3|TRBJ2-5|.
CATAGAQETQYF
TGTGCCACCGCCGGGGCGCAAGAGACCCAGTACTTC
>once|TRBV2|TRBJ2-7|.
CASREYEQYF
TGTGCCAGCAGAGAATACGAGCAGTACTTC
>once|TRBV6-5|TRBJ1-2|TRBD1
CASSYSTGRGRVGYTF
TGTGCCAGCAGTTACTCGACGGGCAGGGGGCGCGTTGGCTACACCTTC
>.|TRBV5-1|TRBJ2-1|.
CASSLNAGGDEQFF
TGCGCCAGCAGCTTGAATGCAGGGGGGGATGAGCAGTTCTTC
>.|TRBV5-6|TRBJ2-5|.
CASSLAKYQETQYF
TGTGCCAGCAGCTTGGCGAAGTACCAAGAGACCCAGTACTTC
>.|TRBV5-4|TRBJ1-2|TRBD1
CASSGGQGLFYGYTF
TGTGCCAGCAGCGGGGGACAGGGCCTTTTCTATGGCTACACCTTC
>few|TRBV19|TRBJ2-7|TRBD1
CASSTDRALNEQYF
TGTGCCAGTAGTACTGACAGGGCCCTCAACGAGCAGTACTTC
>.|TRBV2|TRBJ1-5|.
CASSEGGAGQPQHF
TGTGCCAGCAGTGAAGGCGGAGCGGGGCAGCCCCAGCATTTT
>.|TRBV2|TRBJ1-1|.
CASSEAPGGTAEAFF
TGTGCCAGCAGTGAAGCGCCGGGGGGAACGGCTGAAGCTTTCTTT
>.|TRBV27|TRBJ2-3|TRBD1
CASSRDRSTDTQYF
TGTGCCAGCAGCAGGGACAGATCCACAGATACGCAGTATTTT
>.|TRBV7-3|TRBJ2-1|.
CASSPSPGNEQFF
TGTGCCAGCAGCCCAAGCCCGGGAAATGAGCAGTTCTTC
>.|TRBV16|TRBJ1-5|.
CASSQSGSPQHF
TGTGCCAGCAGCCAATCGGGATCGCCCCAGCATTTT
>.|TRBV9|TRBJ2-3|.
CASSVASTNPDTQYF
TGTGCCAGCAGCGTAGCCTCCACCAATCCAGATACGCAGTATTTT
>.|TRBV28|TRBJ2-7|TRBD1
CASSQTGALGSYEQYF
TGTGCCAGCAGTCAGACAGGGGCGCTCGGCTCCTACGAGCAGTACTTC
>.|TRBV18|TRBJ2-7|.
CASSPLEGHSYEQYF
TGTGCCAGCTCACCCTTGGAGGGCCACTCCTACGAGCAGTACTTC
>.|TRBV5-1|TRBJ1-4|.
CASSLKSGREKLFF
TGCGCCAGCAGCTTGAAGTCCGGGCGTGAAAAACTGTTTTTT
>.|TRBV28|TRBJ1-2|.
CASSPASYGYTF
TGTGCCAGCAGCCCAGCCAGCTATGGCTACACCTTC
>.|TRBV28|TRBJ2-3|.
CASSFSTRTVATSTDTQYF
TGTGCCAGCAGTTTCTCCACTAGAACCGTAGCGACTAGCACAGATACGCAGTATTTT
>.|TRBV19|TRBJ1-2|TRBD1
CASSTRDRGLSYGYTF
TGTGCCAGTAGTACTCGGGACAGGGGGCTCAGCTATGGCTACACCTTC
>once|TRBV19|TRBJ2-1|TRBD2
CASSIRGGNEQFF
TGTGCCAGTAGTATAAGGGGAGGGAATGAGCAGTTCTTC
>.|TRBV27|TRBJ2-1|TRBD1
CASSLVGQGVRDEQFF
TGTGCCAGCAGTTTAGTGGGACAGGGGGTTCGGGATGAGCAGTTCTTC
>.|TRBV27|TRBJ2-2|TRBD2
CASSVLSGRNTGELFF
TGTGCCAGCAGCGTCCTAAGCGGGAGGAACACCGGGGAGCTGTTTTTT
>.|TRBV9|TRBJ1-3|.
CASTGDDYSGNTIYF
TGTGCCAGCACGGGAGACGATTACTCTGGAAACACCATATATTTT
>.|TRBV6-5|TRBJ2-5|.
CASSRPGGETQYF
TGTGCCAGCAGTCGCCCAGGGGGGGAGACCCAGTACTTC
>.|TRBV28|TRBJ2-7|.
CASKGDPAAYEQYF
TGTGCCAGCAAAGGGGACCCCGCGGCCTACGAGCAGTACTTC
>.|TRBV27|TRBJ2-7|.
CASSNRAGRQGYEQYF
TGTGCCAGCAGTAATCGCGCGGGAAGACAGGGCTACGAGCAGTACTTC
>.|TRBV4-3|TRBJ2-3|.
CASSQDPAGQGTDTQYF
TGCGCCAGCAGCCAAGATCCGGCGGGCCAAGGCACAGATACGCAGTATTTT
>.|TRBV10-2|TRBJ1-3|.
CASSDAGNTIYF
TGCGCCAGTTCAGACGCCGGAAACACCATATATTTT
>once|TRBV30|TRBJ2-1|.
CAWSVLRTINEQFF
TGTGCCTGGAGTGTACTTAGGACCATTAATGAGCAGTTCTTC
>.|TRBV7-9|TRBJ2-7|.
CASSFQGDGEQYF
TGTGCCAGCAGCTTCCAAGGGGACGGCGAGCAGTACTTC
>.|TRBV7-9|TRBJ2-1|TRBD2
CANQAAGEHNEQFF
TGTGCCAACCAGGCGGCGGGGGAGCACAATGAGCAGTTCTTC
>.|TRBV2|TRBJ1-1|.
CASSETPTGLKF
TGTGCCAGCAGTGAAACCCCGACAGGTTTAAAATTT
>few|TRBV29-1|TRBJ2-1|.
CSVVQGEQFF
TGCAGCGTTGTCCAGGGAGAGCAGTTCTTC
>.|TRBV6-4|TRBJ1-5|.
CASSVEGGQPQHF
TGTGCCAGCAGTGTTGAGGGTGGTCAGCCCCAGCATTTT
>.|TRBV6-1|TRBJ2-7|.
CASSVTGHEQYF
TGTGCCAGCAGTGTAACAGGCCACGAGCAGTACTTC
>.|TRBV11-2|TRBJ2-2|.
CASTVQVDGELFF
TGTGCCAGCACCGTTCAGGTGGACGGGGAGCTGTTTTTT